This T cell receptor (beta chain) was captured by sequencing in a study of CD4 T cells in relation to SARS-CoV-2 and coronaviruses. Data came from immunoSEQ multiplex PCR; TCRdb stores just in-frame clones and leaves some out. The sample consists of about 27,000 clones, about 82% of them appearing once. Germline-derived CDR1 and CDR2 are MNHEY and SVGEGT. The CDR3 has 12 amino acids. V was cut by 0 bases and J by 4 bases, with 1 base left in between. Unexposed donor CD4+ T cells date from about 2011-2018, before the COVID-19 pandemic. CD4+ T cells were isolated from the cells after about ten days of culture. Cultures received half-medium IL-2 refreshes on days 3 and 7. There are a few counts of this clone. As yet, its antigen is unknown.

The V call is TRBV6-2 or TRBV6-3, the J call TRBJ2-1; no reliable D call. The source is a human donor in good health. The sample consisted of CD4+ T cells from PBMCs, cultured in vitro. In nucleotides, the CDR3 is TGTGCCAGCAGTTACTCTTACAATGAGCAGTTCTTC. It codes for CASSYSYNEQFF.